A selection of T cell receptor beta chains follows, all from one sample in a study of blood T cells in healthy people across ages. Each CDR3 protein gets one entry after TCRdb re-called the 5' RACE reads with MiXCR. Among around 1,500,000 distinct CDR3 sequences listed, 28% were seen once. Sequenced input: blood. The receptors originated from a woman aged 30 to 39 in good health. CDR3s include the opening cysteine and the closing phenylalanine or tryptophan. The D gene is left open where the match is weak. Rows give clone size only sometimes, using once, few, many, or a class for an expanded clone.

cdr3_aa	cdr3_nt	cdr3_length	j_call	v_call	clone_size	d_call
CASSLSESSYEQYF	TGTGCCAGCAGTTTATCGGAGAGCTCCTACGAGCAGTACTTC	14	TRBJ2-7	TRBV27	many	NA
CASSSTRAGGNEQFF	TGTGCCAGCAGCTCAACCCGGGCTGGGGGCAATGAGCAGTTCTTC	15	TRBJ2-1	TRBV2	few	NA
CSVSPIAGVGNYEQYF	TGCAGCGTTTCTCCAATAGCGGGGGTCGGTAACTACGAGCAGTACTTC	16	TRBJ2-7	TRBV29-1	NA	TRBD2
CSVGFGTANTGELFF	TGCAGCGTTGGATTTGGGACAGCGAACACCGGGGAGCTGTTTTTT	15	TRBJ2-2	TRBV29-1	NA	TRBD1
CASYWEGGYTF	TGTGCCAGTTACTGGGAGGGAGGCTACACCTTC	11	TRBJ1-2	TRBV12-3/TRBV12-4	many	NA
CASSYRQGRGYTDTQYF	TGTGCCAGCAGCTATCGTCAGGGGAGGGGGTACACAGATACGCAGTATTTT	17	TRBJ2-3	TRBV7-2	many	NA
CASSRGTEGYEQYF	TGTGCCAGCAGCCGGGGGACGGAGGGATACGAGCAGTACTTC	14	TRBJ2-7	TRBV14	few	NA
CASSLDTTGAQPQHF	TGTGCCAGCAGCTTAGATACGACAGGGGCTCAGCCCCAGCATTTT	15	TRBJ1-5	TRBV11-2	NA	TRBD1
CASSQARGPYEQYF	TGCGCCAGCAGCCAAGCTCGGGGACCCTACGAGCAGTACTTC	14	TRBJ2-7	TRBV4-1	NA	NA
CASSYKRVRNSPLHF	TGTGCCAGCAGCTATAAGCGGGTGCGCAATTCACCCCTCCACTTT	15	TRBJ1-6	TRBV28	NA	NA
CAISDTLKTQYF	TGTGCCATCAGTGACACCTTGAAGACCCAGTACTTC	12	TRBJ2-5	TRBV10-3	many	NA
CSASPPGFRTDTQYF	TGCAGTGCTTCCCCTCCGGGGTTCCGCACAGATACGCAGTATTTT	15	TRBJ2-3	TRBV20-1	few	NA
CASSPQGAPPTDTQYF	TGTGCCAGCTCACCTCAGGGGGCGCCCCCCACAGATACGCAGTATTTT	16	TRBJ2-3	TRBV18	NA	TRBD1
CASSLQFTQRQGAYGYTF	TGCGCCAGCAGCTTGCAATTTACCCAGCGACAGGGGGCCTATGGCTACACCTTC	18	TRBJ1-2	TRBV5-1	NA	TRBD1
CASSPQYGGELFF	TGTGCCAGCTCACCACAGTACGGCGGGGAGCTGTTTTTT	13	TRBJ2-2	TRBV18	few	NA
CASSPPKGALELFF	TGTGCCAGCTCACCACCGAAGGGTGCCCTGGAACTGTTTTTT	14	TRBJ1-4	TRBV18	few	NA
CASSDGGTGFRSYF	TGCGCCAGCAGTGACGGCGGGACAGGATTTAGGTCGTACTTC	14	TRBJ2-7	TRBV10-2	NA	TRBD1
CASGSRGYTF	TGTGCCAGCGGCAGTCGCGGCTACACCTTC	10	TRBJ1-2	TRBV12-3/TRBV12-4	once	NA
CSARDPGQPSTDTQYF	TGCAGTGCTAGAGACCCCGGACAGCCTAGCACAGATACGCAGTATTTT	16	TRBJ2-3	TRBV20-1	few	NA
CSAIGGGVSYNEQFF	TGCAGTGCTATCGGGGGCGGGGTCTCCTACAATGAGCAGTTCTTC	15	TRBJ2-1	TRBV20-1	NA	NA
CSTIPQQGSYEQYF	TGCAGTACGATCCCACAGCAGGGGTCCTACGAGCAGTACTTC	14	TRBJ2-7	TRBV20-1	few	NA
CASSEPNRGTNEKLFF	TGCGCCAGCAGCGAGCCGAACAGGGGAACTAATGAAAAACTGTTTTTT	16	TRBJ1-4	TRBV5-1	few	TRBD1
CASSYSEVDTQYF	TGTGCCAGCAGTTACTCGGAGGTAGATACGCAGTATTTT	13	TRBJ2-3	TRBV6-5	NA	NA
CATSRDLLALEQYF	TGTGCCACCAGCAGAGATCTTCTAGCTCTTGAGCAGTACTTC	14	TRBJ2-5	TRBV15	NA	NA
CSVESGASYEQYF	TGCAGCGTTGAATCAGGGGCGTCCTACGAGCAGTACTTC	13	TRBJ2-7	TRBV29-1	NA	NA
CASSSRTSGQETQYF	TGTGCCAGCAGTTCTAGGACTAGCGGCCAAGAGACCCAGTACTTC	15	TRBJ2-5	TRBV6-6	NA	TRBD2
CASSTRREGSYEQYF	TGTGCCAGCAGTACCCGGAGAGAGGGGTCCTACGAGCAGTACTTC	15	TRBJ2-7	TRBV6-5	NA	NA
CASSFPPAAGGNQPQHF	TGTGCCAGCAGTTTTCCCCCCGCCGCAGGAGGCAATCAGCCCCAGCATTTT	17	TRBJ1-5	TRBV12-3/TRBV12-4	NA	NA
CASRTVQEAQYF	TGTGCCAGTAGGACGGTACAAGAGGCCCAGTACTTC	12	TRBJ2-5	TRBV28	few	NA
CAISESKGAGGTEAFF	TGTGCCATCAGTGAGTCTAAGGGGGCGGGAGGCACTGAAGCTTTCTTT	16	TRBJ1-1	TRBV10-3	few	TRBD1
CSAREFGAYEQYF	TGCAGTGCTAGGGAATTTGGGGCCTACGAGCAGTACTTC	13	TRBJ2-7	TRBV20-1	few	NA
CASSLEASLSYNEQFF	TGTGCCAGCAGCTTAGAGGCTAGTCTCTCCTACAATGAGCAGTTCTTC	16	TRBJ2-1	TRBV11-2	NA	NA
CSVVLTVYNTEAFF	TGCAGCGTTGTTTTGACAGTTTACAACACTGAAGCTTTCTTT	14	TRBJ1-1	TRBV29-1	few	NA
CASSFVLGLAYEQYF	TGTGCCAGCAGTTTCGTCCTCGGACTGGCCTACGAGCAGTACTTC	15	TRBJ2-7	TRBV6-6	many	NA
CASSLWGSEGTYEQYF	TGTGCCAGCAGTTTATGGGGGTCAGAGGGGACCTACGAGCAGTACTTC	16	TRBJ2-7	TRBV12-3/TRBV12-4	NA	NA
CASSEPGPFYEQFF	TGTGCCAGCAGCGAACCGGGACCCTTCTATGAGCAGTTCTTC	14	TRBJ2-1	TRBV3-1	NA	NA
CASSSTGTIRSYNEQFF	TGTGCCAGCAGTTCTACGGGGACAATCCGTTCCTACAATGAGCAGTTCTTC	17	TRBJ2-1	TRBV5-4	NA	NA
CSARDWGDGNQPQHF	TGCAGTGCTAGAGATTGGGGGGACGGCAATCAGCCCCAGCATTTT	15	TRBJ1-5	TRBV20-1	NA	NA
CASRQAGSVNEQFF	TGTGCCAGCAGGCAAGCGGGATCGGTGAATGAGCAGTTCTTC	14	TRBJ2-1	TRBV2	few	TRBD2
CATSRWQGETQYF	TGTGCCACCAGCAGATGGCAGGGGGAGACCCAGTACTTC	13	TRBJ2-5	TRBV15	many	NA
CASTPGQPFSGANALTF	TGTGCCAGTACACCGGGACAGCCATTCTCTGGGGCCAACGCCCTGACTTTC	17	TRBJ2-6	TRBV3-1	few	TRBD1
CASSQDPLTGVNYNEQFF	TGTGCCAGCAGCCAAGATCCCCTAACGGGGGTTAACTACAATGAGCAGTTCTTC	18	TRBJ2-1	TRBV3-1	many	NA
CASSQAIRGPPYEQYF	TGCGCCAGCAGCCAAGCTATCAGGGGCCCCCCCTACGAGCAGTACTTC	16	TRBJ2-7	TRBV4-1	NA	NA
CASSEVVGTGDNEQFF	TGTGCCAGCAGTGAAGTGGTCGGGACAGGGGACAATGAGCAGTTCTTC	16	TRBJ2-1	TRBV6-1	few	TRBD1
CASSSGVFAGEVTTQYF	TGTGCCAGCAGCTCGGGTGTTTTCGCAGGGGAGGTAACGACCCAGTACTTC	17	TRBJ2-5	TRBV7-6	few	NA
CASSQDLRAAGGYTF	TGTGCCAGCAGCCAAGACCTTAGGGCGGCGGGGGGCTACACCTTC	15	TRBJ1-2	TRBV14	NA	NA
CATQRGGVYEQYF	TGTGCCACCCAGCGGGGGGGCGTATACGAGCAGTACTTC	13	TRBJ2-7	TRBV28	NA	TRBD2
CASNGGAVGSYNEQYF	TGTGCCAGCAATGGGGGGGCGGTGGGGTCCTACAATGAGCAGTACTTC	16	TRBJ2-4	TRBV27	NA	NA
CASTERTGNQPQHF	TGTGCCAGCACCGAGAGGACGGGGAATCAGCCCCAGCATTTT	14	TRBJ1-5	TRBV7-2	NA	NA
CASSEKGTSLAYEQYF	TGTGCCAGCAGTGAGAAGGGGACTAGCCTCGCCTACGAGCAGTACTTC	16	TRBJ2-7	TRBV6-6	few	TRBD2
CASSFGTDQLVQFF	TGTGCCAGCAGCTTCGGGACAGACCAACTTGTACAGTTCTTC	14	TRBJ2-1	TRBV7-9	many	TRBD1
CATSFGEWTEAFF	TGTGCCACCTCCTTCGGGGAGTGGACTGAAGCTTTCTTT	13	TRBJ1-1	TRBV24-1	few	NA
CASSSGLAGGLAEQFF	TGTGCCAGCAGCTCTGGACTAGCGGGGGGGCTGGCGGAGCAGTTCTTC	16	TRBJ2-1	TRBV7-2	NA	TRBD2
CASSPNGGGAGYNEQFF	TGTGCCAGCAGTCCCAACGGAGGGGGGGCTGGTTACAATGAGCAGTTCTTC	17	TRBJ2-1	TRBV6-6	NA	NA
CATKVWQGAYEQYF	TGTGCCACCAAGGTGTGGCAGGGGGCATACGAGCAGTACTTC	14	TRBJ2-7	TRBV15	many	TRBD1
CAIRVRSGTEAFF	TGTGCCATCAGGGTTCGGAGTGGGACTGAAGCTTTCTTT	13	TRBJ1-1	TRBV10-3	NA	NA
CASSQDQGGKVHEKLFF	TGTGCCAGCAGCCAAGATCAAGGGGGGAAGGTTCATGAAAAACTGTTTTTT	17	TRBJ1-4	TRBV3-1	few	NA
CASSSVWGFKRDYGYTF	TGTGCCAGCAGTTCGGTTTGGGGTTTTAAACGCGACTATGGCTACACCTTC	17	TRBJ1-2	TRBV12-3/TRBV12-4	few	NA
CTSSESSAGTEAFF	TGTACCAGCAGTGAATCCTCAGCGGGGACTGAAGCTTTCTTT	14	TRBJ1-1	TRBV2	once	NA